Sequencing of this TCR beta chain was carried out in a study of molecular identifiers for immune sequencing clone quantification listed by TCRdb under 2018. Regarding the complete study: For a replicate experiment, the RNA from either approximately 20,000 or 100,000 naive CD8 T cells was divided into five aliquots, and four of those aliquots went on to sequencing. This methods study used CD8 T cells to benchmark TCR RNA copy counting and molecular-identifier clustering-based TCR repertoire sequencing (MIDCIRS).

Libraries of naive CD8 T cells were generated from about 21,000 to 970,000 sorted cells, with 10%, 30% or 50% of the purified RNA used. On a BD FACSAria II, naive CD8 T cells were FACS-sorted as CD8+CD4-CCR7+CD45RA+ and collected into RLT Plus buffer. To test detection sensitivity, Jurkat RNA equal to approximately 10 TCR copies was added to samples of roughly 19,000-1,100,000 naive CD8 T cells. CD8 T cells were enriched with RosetteSep CD8+ T Cell Enrichment Cocktail and Ficoll-Paque, followed by ACK red cell lysis. Points on this clonotype: Its specific antigen is unknown. A junction boundary mismatches the germline segment, possibly from a read error.

General findings and caveats noted by the study authors: Naive libraries contained spiked-in Jurkat TCR RNA (roughly ten copies' worth), which is not part of the donor repertoire. The sizes of highly expanded clones could end up underestimated when identical TCR molecules share a barcode. Even against a background of 850,000 to 1,000,000 naive CD8 T cells, spiked-in Jurkat TCR RNA amounting to a single cell's worth was reported to be detectable. In CMV-specific effector cells, clones with more than 20 RNA copies accounted for over 97% of molecules, whereas in naive cells such clones accounted for under 1%. Without barcode sub-clustering, chimeric consensus sequences inflated TCR diversity; chimeras reached as high as 47%. Modeling gave roughly 2.9 recovered TCR RNA copies per cell versus approximately 10 by digital PCR, implying roughly 29% capture efficiency.

Taken from cysteine to phenylalanine, the CDR3 has 15 residues. Of the read, only the CDR3 DNA is kept; its 45 bases are in frame from base 1. The germline V gene (reference sequence) yields LNHDA for CDR1 and SQIVND for CDR2. Library prep was done by PCR. Sequencing used an Illumina HiSeq 4000. Bulk TCR libraries were generated as previously described, with the TCR primers listed in Table S5 used. Total RNA was purified with the Qiagen AllPrep DNA/RNA kit. Before analysis, reads from multiple sequencing runs of the same library were pooled. Per the source publication's procedure: Reads were retained only if the reads had an exact TCR constant sequence, and the retained reads were trimmed to 150 nt and grouped according to their 12-nt molecular barcodes. Reads within each barcode group were sub-clustered using a 15% Levenshtein threshold, and quality-weighted consensus sequences were constructed for each RNA molecule. Non-functional sequences were filtered out, along with any lower-count sequence sitting one edit away from another sequence. Based on fitting two negative binomial distributions, any barcode sub-cluster with under 20% of the maximum read count was discarded. The raw public data were reprocessed by TCRdb itself: fastp quality trimming at Q25, MiXCR clonotype calling, in-frame beta chains only. For every CDR3 protein sequence, its rows merge into one entry that carries the most common genes and DNA. The V and J calls and clone size are TCRdb's, not the authors'. The sample data list fewer than 45,000 distinct CDR3 sequences, and 19% of these were observed just once. 0.9% to 1.2% of the sample is in the top ten clones.

The material sequenced was naive CD8+ T cells from blood, with Jurkat cell RNA spiked in. This sample's cell subset or site label indicates: FACS-sorted CD8+CD4-CCR7+CD45RA+ naive T cells. This chain joins TRBV19 to TRBJ2-1, with 7 central nucleotides matching TRBD2. This receptor was taken from a human donor in good health. Some libraries in this study had Jurkat cell RNA spiked in. The nucleotide sequence is given as TGTGCCGGTAGTATTACGGGGGGCTCCTACAATGAGCAGTTCTTC. This yields the protein CAGSITGGSYNEQFF.